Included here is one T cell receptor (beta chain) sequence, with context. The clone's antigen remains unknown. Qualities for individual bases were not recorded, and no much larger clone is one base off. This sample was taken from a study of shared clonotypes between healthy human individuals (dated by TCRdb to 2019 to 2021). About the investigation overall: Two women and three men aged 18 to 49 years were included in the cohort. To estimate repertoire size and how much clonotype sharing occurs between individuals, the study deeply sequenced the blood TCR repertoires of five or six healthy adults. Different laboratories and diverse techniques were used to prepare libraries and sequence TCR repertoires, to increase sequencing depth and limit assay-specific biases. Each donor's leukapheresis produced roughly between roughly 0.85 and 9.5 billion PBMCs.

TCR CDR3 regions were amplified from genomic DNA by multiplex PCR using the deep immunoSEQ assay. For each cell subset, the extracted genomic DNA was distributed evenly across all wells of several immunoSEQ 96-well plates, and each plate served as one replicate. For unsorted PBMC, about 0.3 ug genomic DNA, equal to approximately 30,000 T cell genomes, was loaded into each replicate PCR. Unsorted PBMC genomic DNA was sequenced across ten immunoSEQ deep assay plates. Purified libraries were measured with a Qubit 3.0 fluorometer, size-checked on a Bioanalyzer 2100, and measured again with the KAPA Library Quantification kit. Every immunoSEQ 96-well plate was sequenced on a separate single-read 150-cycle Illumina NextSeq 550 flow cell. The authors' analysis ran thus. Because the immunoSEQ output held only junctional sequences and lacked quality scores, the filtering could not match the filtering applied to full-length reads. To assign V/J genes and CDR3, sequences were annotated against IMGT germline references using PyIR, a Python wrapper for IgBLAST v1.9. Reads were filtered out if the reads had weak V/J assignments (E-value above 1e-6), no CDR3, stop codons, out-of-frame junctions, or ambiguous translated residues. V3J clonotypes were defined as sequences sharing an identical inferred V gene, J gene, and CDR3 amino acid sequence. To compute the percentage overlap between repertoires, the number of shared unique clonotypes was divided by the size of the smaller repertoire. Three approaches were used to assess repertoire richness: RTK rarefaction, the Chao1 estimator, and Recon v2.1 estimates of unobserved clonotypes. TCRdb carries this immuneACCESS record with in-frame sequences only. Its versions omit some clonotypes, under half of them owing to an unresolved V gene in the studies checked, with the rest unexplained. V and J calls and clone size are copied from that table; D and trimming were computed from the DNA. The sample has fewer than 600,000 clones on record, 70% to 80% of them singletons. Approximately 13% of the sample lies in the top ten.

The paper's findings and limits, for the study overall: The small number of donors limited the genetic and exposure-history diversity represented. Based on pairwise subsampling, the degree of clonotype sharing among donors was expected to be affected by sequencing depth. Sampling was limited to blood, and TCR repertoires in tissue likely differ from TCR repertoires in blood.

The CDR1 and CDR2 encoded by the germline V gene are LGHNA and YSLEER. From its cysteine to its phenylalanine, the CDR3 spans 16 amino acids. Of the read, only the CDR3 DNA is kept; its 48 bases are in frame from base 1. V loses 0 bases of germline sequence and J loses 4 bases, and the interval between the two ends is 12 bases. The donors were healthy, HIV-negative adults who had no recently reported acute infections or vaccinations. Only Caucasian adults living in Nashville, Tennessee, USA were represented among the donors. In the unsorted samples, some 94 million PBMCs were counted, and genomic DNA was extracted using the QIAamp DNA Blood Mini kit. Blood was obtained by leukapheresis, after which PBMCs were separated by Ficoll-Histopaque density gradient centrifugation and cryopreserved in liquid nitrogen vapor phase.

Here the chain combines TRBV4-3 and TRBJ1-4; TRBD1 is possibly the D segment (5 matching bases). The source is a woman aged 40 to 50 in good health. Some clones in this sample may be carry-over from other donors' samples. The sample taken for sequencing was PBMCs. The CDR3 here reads CASSQDRGRDNEKLFF. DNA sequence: TGCGCCAGCAGCCAAGATCGGGGCAGGGATAATGAAAAACTGTTTTTT.